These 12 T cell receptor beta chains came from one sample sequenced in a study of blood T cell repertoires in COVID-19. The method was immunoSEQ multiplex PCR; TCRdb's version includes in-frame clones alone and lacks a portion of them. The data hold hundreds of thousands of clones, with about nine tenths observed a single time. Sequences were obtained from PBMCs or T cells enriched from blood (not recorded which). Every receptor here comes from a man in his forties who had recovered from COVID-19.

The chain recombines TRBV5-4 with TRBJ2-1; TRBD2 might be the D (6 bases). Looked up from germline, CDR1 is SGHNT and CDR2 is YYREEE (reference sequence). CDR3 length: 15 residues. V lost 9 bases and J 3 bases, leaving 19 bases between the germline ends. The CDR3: CATGTGLGIYNEQFF. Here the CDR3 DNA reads TGTGCCACCGGGACTGGCCTAGGAATCTACAATGAGCAGTTCTTC.

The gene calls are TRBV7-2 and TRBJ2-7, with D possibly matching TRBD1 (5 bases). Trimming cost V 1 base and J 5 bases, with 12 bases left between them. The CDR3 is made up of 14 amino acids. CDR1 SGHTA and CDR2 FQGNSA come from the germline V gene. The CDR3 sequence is CASSLGQGVDEQYF. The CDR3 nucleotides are TGTGCCAGCAGCTTAGGTCAGGGCGTCGACGAGCAGTACTTC.

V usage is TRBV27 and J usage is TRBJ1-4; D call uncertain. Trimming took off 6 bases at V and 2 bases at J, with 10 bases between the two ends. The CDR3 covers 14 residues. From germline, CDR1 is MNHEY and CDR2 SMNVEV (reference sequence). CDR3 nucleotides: TGTGCCAGCAGGGCAGAATGGACTAATGAAAAACTGTTTTTT. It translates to CASRAEWTNEKLFF.

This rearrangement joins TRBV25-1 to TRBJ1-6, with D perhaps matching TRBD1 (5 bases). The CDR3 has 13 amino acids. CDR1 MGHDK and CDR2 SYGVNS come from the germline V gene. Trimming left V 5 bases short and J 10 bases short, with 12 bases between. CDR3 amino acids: CASSRGEGSPLHF. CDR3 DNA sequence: TGTGCCAGCAGTCGAGGGGAGGGCTCACCCCTCCACTTT. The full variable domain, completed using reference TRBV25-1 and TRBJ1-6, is EADIYQTPRYLVIGTGKKITLECSQTMGHDKMYWYQQDPGMELHLIHYSYGVNSTEKGDLSSESTVSRIRTEHFPLTLESARPSHTSQYLCASSRGEGSPLHFGNGTRLTVT.

The DNA of the CDR3 is TGTGCCAGTAGAAAAGAACAGGGGAACACTGAAGCTTTCTTT. This sequence encodes CASRKEQGNTEAFF. The rearrangement links TRBV19 to TRBJ1-1; D is possibly TRBD1 (6 bases). This CDR3 spans 14 amino acids. Germline CDR1 and CDR2: LNHDA and SQIVND (reference sequence). Between the trimmed V and J ends, which lost 6 bases and 1 base, there was a span of 12 bases.

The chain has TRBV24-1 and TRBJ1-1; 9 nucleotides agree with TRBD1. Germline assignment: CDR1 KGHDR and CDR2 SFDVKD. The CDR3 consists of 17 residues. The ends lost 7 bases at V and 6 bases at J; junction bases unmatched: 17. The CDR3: CATRGREGDRERPEAFF. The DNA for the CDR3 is TGTGCCACCAGGGGACGAGAAGGGGACAGGGAACGCCCTGAAGCTTTCTTT.

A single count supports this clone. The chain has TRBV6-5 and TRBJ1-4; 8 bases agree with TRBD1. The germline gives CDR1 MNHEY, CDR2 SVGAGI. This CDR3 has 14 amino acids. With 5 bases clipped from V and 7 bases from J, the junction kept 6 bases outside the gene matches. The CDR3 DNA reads TGTGCCAGCAGTCGGACAGGGTCAGGTGAAAAACTGTTTTTT. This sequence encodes CASSRTGSGEKLFF.

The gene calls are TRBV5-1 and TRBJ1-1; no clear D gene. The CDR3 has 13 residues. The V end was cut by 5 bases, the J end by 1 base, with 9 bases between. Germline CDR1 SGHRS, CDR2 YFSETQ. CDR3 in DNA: TGCGCCAGCAGTCAAACAGCGAACACTGAAGCTTTCTTT. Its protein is CASSQTANTEAFF.

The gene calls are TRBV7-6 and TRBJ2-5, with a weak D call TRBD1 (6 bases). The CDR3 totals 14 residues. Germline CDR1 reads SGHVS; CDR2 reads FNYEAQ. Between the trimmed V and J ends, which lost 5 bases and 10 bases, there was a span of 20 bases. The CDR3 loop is CASSPFQGGLDQYF. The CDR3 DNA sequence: TGTGCCAGCAGCCCTTTTCAAGGGGGATTAGACCAGTACTTC.

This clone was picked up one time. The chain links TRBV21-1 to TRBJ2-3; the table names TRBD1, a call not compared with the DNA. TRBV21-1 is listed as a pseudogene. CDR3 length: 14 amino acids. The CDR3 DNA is TGTGCCAGCAGCGGAACAGGGTCAGCAGATACGCAGTATTTT. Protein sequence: CASSGTGSADTQYF.

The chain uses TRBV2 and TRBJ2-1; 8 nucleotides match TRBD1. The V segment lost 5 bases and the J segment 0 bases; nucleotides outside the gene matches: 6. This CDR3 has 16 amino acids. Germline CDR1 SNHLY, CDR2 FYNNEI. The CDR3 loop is CASSPWTGSSYNEQFF. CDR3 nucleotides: TGTGCCAGCAGTCCTTGGACAGGGAGCTCCTACAATGAGCAGTTCTTC.

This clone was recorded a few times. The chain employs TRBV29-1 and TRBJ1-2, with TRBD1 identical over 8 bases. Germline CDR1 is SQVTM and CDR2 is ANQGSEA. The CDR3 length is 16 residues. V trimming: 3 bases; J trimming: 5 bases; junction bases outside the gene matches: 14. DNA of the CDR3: TGCAGCGTTGAGCTGGGGACAGGCTCCTGGAGTTATGGCTACACCTTC. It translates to CSVELGTGSWSYGYTF. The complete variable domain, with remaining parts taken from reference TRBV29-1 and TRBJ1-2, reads SAVISQKPSRDICQRGTSLTIQCQVDSQVTMMFWYRQQPGQSLTLIATANQGSEATYESGFVIDKFPISRPNLTFSTLTVSNMSPEDSSIYLCSVELGTGSWSYGYTFGSGTRLTVV.